This T cell receptor beta chain was captured by sequencing in a study of OX40 agonist ivuxolimab in advanced cancers. Overall study: Prior checkpoint blockade (anti-PD-1, anti-PD-L1 or anti-CTLA-4) was permitted; approximately 40% had it.

Study-wide results and limits: Averaged across samples, CD8+ T cells carried more expanded clones than CD4+ did. CD4+ and CD8+ blood T cells expanded clonally by week 6 at 0.1 to 3.0 mg/kg.

Blood specimens came from baseline, cycle 4 day 1, and cycle 7 day 1. Of note for this clone: What it binds is unknown.

The protocol was immunoSEQ multiplex PCR, while the TCRdb copy is restricted to in-frame clones and leaves out a portion. The sample has more than 85,000 clones, roughly nine tenths seen once. This CDR3 comprises 17 residues. The V segment lost 0 bases and the J segment 7 bases; nucleotides outside the gene matches: 9. From germline, CDR1 is SGDLS and CDR2 YYNGEE. This sequence was found in an adult with an advanced solid tumor such as melanoma, head and neck, liver or kidney cancer. The sequencing used CD4+ or CD8+ T cells sorted from blood, collected in a trial of the OX40 agonist ivuxolimab. The chain has TRBV9 and TRBJ2-1; TRBD2 matches at 11 bases. The CDR3 sequence: CASSVGTSGRISNEQFF. In DNA, the CDR3 is TGTGCCAGCAGCGTAGGTACTAGCGGGAGAATTTCAAATGAGCAGTTCTTC.